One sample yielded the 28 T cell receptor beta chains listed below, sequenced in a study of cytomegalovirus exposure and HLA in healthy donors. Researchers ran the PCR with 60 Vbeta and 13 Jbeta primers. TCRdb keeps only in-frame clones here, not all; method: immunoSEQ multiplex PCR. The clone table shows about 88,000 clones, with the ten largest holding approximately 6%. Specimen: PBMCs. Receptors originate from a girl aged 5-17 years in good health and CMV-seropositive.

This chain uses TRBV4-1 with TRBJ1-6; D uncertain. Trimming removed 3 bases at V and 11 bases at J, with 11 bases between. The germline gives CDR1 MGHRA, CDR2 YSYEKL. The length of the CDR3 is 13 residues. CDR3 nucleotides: TGCGCCAGCAGCCACTCGGGAACGGCACCCCTCCACTTT. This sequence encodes CASSHSGTAPLHF.

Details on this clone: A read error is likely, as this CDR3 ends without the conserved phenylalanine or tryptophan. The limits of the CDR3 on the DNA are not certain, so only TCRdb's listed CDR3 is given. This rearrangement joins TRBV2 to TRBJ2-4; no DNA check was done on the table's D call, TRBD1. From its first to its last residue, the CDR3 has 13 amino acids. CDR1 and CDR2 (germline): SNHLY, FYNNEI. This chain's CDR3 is CASSGTGTALWKV.

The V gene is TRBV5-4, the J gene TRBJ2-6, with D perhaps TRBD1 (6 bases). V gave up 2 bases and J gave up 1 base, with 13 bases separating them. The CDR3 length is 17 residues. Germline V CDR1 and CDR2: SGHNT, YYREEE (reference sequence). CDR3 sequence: CASSFEQGGSGANVLTF. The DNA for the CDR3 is TGTGCCAGCAGCTTCGAACAGGGCGGATCTGGGGCCAACGTCCTGACTTTC.

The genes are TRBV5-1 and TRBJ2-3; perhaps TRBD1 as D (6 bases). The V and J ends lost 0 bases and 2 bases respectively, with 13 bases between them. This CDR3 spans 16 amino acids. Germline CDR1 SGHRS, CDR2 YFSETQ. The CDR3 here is CASSLATGVLTDTQYF. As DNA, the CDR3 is TGCGCCAGCAGCTTGGCGACAGGAGTCCTCACAGATACGCAGTATTTT.

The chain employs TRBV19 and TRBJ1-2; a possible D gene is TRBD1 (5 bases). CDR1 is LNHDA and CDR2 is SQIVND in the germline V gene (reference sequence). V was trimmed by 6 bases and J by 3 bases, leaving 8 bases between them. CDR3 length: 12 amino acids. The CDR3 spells CASSDSYYGYTF. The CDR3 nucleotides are TGTGCCAGTAGCGACAGTTACTATGGCTACACCTTC.

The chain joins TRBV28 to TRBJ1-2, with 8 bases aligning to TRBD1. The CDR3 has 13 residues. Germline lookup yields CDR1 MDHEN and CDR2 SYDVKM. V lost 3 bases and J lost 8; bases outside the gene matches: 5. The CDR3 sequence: CASSLPRGLGYTF. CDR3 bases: TGTGCCAGCAGTTTGCCCAGGGGGCTCGGCTACACCTTC.

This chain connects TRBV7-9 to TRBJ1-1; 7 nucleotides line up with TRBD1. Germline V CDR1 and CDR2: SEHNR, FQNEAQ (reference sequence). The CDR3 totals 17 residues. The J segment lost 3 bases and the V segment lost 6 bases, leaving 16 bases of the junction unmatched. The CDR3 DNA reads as TGTGCCAGCAGGCCAGTGCCCGGGACAGAGAAGGACACTGAAGCTTTCTTT. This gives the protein CASRPVPGTEKDTEAFF. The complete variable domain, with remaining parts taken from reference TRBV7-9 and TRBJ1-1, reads DTGVSQNPRHKITKRGQNVTFRCDPISEHNRLYWYRQTLGQGPEFLTYFQNEAQLEKSRLLSDRFSAERPKGSFSTLEIQRTEQGDSAMYLCASRPVPGTEKDTEAFFGQGTRLTVV.

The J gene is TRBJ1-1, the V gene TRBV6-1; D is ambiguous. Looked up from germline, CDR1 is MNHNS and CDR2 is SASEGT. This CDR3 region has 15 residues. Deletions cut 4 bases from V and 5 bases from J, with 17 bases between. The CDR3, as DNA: TGTGCCAGCAGTGTTTCAAGGGAAGGGAGGACTGAAGCTTTCTTT. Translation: CASSVSREGRTEAFF.

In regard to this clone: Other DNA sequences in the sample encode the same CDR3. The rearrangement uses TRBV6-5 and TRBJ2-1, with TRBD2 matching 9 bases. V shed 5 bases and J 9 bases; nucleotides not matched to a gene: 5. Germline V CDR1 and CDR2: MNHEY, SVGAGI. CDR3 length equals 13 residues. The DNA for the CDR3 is TGTGCCAGCAGTCCAAGCGGGGGGAGTGAGCAGTTCTTC. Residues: CASSPSGGSEQFF.

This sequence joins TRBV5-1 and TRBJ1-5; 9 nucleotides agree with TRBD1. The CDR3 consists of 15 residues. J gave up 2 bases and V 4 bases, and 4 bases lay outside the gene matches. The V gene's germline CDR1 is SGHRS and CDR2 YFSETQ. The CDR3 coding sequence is TGCGCCAGCAGCCGGACAGGGGATGGCAATCAGCCCCAGCATTTT. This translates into CASSRTGDGNQPQHF.

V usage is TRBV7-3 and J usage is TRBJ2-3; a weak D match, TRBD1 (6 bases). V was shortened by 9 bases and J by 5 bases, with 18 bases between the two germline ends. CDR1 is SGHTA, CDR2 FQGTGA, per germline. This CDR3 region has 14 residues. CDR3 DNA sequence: TGTGCCAGTGCCCTGGGCCAGGGGCTAGATACGCAGTATTTT. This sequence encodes CASALGQGLDTQYF.

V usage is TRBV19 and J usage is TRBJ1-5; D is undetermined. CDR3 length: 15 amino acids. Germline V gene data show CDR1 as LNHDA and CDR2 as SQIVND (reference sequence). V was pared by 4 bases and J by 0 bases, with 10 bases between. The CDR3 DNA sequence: TGTGCCAGTAGTACCCGGGAAAGTAGCAATCAGCCCCAGCATTTT. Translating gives CASSTRESSNQPQHF. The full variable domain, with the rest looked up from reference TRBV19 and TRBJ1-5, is DGGITQSPKYLFRKEGQNVTLSCEQNLNHDAMYWYRQDPGQGLRLIYYSQIVNDFQKGDIAEGYSVSREKKESFPLTVTSAQKNPTAFYLCASSTRESSNQPQHFGDGTRLSIL.

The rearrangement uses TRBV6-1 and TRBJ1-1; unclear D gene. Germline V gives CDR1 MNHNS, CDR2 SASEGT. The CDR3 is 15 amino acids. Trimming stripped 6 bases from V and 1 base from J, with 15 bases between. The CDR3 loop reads CASSGGWGSNTEAFF. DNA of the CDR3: TGTGCCAGCAGCGGAGGATGGGGTTCGAACACTGAAGCTTTCTTT.

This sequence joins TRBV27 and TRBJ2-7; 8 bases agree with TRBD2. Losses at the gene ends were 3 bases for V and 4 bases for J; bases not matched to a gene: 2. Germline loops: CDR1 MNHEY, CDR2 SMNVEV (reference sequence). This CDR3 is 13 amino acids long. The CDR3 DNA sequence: TGTGCCAGCAGTTTGCGGGGGGCATACGAGCAGTACTTC. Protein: CASSLRGAYEQYF.

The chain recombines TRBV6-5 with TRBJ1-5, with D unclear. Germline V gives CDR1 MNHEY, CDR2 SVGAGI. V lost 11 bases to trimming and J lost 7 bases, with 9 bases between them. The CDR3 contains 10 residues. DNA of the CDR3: TGTGCCCGTACATTCCAGCCCCAGCATTTT. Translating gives CARTFQPQHF.

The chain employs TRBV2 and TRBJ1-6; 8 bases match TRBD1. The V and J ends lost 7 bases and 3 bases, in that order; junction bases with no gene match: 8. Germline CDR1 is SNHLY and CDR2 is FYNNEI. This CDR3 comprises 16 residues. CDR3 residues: CASTIDRGNYNSPLHF. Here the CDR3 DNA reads TGTGCCAGCACCATAGACAGGGGAAACTATAATTCACCCCTCCACTTT.

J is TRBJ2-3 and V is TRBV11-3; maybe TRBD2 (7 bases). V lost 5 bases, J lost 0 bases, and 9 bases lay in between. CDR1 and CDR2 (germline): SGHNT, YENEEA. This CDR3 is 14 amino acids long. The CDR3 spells CASSPGGSTDTQYF. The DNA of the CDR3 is TGTGCCAGCAGCCCGGGGGGCAGCACAGATACGCAGTATTTT.

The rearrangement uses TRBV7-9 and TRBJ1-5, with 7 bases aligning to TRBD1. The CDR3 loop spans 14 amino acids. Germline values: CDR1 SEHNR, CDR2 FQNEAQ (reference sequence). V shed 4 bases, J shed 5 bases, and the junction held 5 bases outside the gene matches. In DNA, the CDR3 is TGTGCCAGCAGCTATGGGACAGCCGATCAGCCCCAGCATTTT. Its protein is CASSYGTADQPQHF.

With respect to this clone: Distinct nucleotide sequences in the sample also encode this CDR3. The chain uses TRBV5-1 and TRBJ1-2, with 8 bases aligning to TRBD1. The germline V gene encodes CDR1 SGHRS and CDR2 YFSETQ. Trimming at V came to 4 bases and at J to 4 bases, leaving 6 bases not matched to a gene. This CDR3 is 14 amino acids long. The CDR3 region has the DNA TGCGCCAGCAGCCTGGCAGGGACAGGCTATGGCTACACCTTC. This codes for CASSLAGTGYGYTF.

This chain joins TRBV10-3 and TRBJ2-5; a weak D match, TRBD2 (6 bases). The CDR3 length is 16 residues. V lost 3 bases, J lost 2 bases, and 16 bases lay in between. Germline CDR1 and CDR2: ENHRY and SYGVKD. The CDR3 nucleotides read TGTGCCATCAGTGAAGGGAGGATCGAAAGGCAAGAGACCCAGTACTTC. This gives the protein CAISEGRIERQETQYF.

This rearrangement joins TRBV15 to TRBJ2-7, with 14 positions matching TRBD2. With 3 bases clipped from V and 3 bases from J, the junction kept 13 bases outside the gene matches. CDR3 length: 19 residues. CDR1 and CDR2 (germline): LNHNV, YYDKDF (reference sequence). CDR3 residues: CATSSHDGTSGRKLYEQYF. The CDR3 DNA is TGTGCCACCAGCAGCCACGACGGGACTAGCGGGAGAAAACTCTACGAGCAGTACTTC.

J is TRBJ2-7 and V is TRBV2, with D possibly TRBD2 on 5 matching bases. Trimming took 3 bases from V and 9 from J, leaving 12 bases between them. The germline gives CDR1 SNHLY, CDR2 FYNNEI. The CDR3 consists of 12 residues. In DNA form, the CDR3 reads TGTGCCAGCAGTGAGGAGGCCGAAAGGCAGTACTTC. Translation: CASSEEAERQYF. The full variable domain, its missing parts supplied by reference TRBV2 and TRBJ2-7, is EPEVTQTPSHQVTQMGQEVILRCVPISNHLYFYWYRQILGQKVEFLVSFYNNEISEKSEIFDDQFSVERPDGSNFTLKIRSTKLEDSAMYFCASSEEAERQYFGPGTRLTVT.

The CDR3 region is CASSSGPPEARSYNEQFF. CDR3 coding DNA: TGTGCCAGCAGCAGCGGACCACCTGAAGCTCGGTCCTACAATGAGCAGTTCTTC. V and J are TRBV9 and TRBJ2-1, with D perhaps TRBD2 (5 bases). The germline V gene has CDR1 SGDLS and CDR2 YYNGEE. CDR3 size: 18 residues. V lost 4 bases and J lost 1, with 21 bases in between.

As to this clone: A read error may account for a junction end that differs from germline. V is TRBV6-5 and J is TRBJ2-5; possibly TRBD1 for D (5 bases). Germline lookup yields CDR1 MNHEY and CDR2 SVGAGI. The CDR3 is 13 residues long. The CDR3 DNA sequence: TGTGCCAGCAGTGCGACAGTGGAAGAGAACCAGTACTTC. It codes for CASSATVEENQYF.

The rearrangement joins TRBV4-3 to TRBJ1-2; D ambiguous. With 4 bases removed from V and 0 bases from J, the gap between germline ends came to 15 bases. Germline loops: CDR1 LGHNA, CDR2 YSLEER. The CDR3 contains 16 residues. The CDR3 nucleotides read TGCGCCAGCAGCCCCTCTCGAGCAGGTCCTAACTATGGCTACACCTTC. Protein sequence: CASSPSRAGPNYGYTF.

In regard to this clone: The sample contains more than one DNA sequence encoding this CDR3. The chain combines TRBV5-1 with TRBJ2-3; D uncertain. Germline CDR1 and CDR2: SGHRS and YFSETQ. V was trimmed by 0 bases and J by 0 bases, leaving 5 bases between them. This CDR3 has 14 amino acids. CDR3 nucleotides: TGCGCCAGCAGCTTGGCAGGAAGCACAGATACGCAGTATTTT. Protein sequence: CASSLAGSTDTQYF.

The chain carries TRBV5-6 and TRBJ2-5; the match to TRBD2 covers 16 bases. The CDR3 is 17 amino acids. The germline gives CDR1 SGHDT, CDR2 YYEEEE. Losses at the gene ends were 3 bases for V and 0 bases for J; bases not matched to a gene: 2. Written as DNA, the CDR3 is TGTGCCAGCAGCTGGGGACTAGCGGGGGGGTACCAAGAGACCCAGTACTTC. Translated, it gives CASSWGLAGGYQETQYF.

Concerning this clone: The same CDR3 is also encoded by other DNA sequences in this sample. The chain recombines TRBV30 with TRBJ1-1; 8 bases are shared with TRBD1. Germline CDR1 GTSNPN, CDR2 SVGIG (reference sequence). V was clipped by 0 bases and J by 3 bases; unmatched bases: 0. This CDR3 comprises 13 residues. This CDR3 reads CAWSVQGDTEAFF. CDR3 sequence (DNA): TGTGCCTGGAGTGTACAGGGGGACACTGAAGCTTTCTTT.